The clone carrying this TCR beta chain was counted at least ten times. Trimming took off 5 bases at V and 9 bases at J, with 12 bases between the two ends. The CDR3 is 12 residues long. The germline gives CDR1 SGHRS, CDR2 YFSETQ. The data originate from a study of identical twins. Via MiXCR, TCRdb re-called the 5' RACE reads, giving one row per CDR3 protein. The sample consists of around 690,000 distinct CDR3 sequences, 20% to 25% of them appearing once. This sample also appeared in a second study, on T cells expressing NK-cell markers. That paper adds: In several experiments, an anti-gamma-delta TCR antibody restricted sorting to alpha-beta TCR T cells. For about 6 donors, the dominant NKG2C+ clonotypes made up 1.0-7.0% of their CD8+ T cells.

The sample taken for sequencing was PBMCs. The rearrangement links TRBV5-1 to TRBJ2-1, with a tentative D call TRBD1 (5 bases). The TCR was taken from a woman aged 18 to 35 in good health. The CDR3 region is CASRQVLGEQFF. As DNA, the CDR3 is TGCGCCAGCAGACAGGTTCTGGGTGAGCAGTTCTTC. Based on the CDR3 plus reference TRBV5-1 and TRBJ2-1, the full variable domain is KAGVTQTPRYLIKTRGQQVTLSCSPISGHRSVSWYQQTPGQGLQFLFEYFSETQRNKGNFPGRFSGRQFSNSRSEMNVSTLELGDSALYLCASRQVLGEQFFGPGTRLTVL.